This T cell receptor (beta chain) was recovered during a study of cytomegalovirus exposure and HLA in healthy donors. Background on the study: A later analysis reported the 120 or so validation repertoires used the same platform as the 500 to 800 first-cohort repertoires.

Here immunoSEQ multiplex PCR was the method, and the copy in TCRdb shows in-frame clones only, minus some. The sample consists of fewer than 150,000 clones, 70% to 90% of them appearing once. Details on this clone: Its antigen remains unknown.

The donors were members of the validation cohort, which comprised 90 to 150 subjects and was separate from the first cohort of about 700 subjects. Findings of the study overall: The authors confirmed in vitro that a few CMV-associated chains were specific for CMV antigens. The authors listed some 150 TCR beta chains as cytomegalovirus-associated.

The specimen was PBMCs. This clonotype was obtained from a man aged 18 to 29 in good health and CMV-seropositive.

The CDR3 is CSAGSSTQYF. CDR3 sequence (DNA): TGCAGTGCTGGGAGCTCGACGCAGTATTTT. This rearrangement joins TRBV20-1 to TRBJ2-3; tentatively, D is TRBD2 (5 bases). V lost 5 bases, J lost 9 bases, and 9 bases lay in between. This CDR3 region has 10 residues. Germline CDR1 is DFQATT and CDR2 is SNEGSKA (reference sequence).